The present T cell receptor beta chain was sequenced within a study of shared clonotypes between healthy human individuals. The assay was immunoSEQ multiplex PCR, and TCRdb's table has in-frame clones only and misses some. Here the sample spans around 690,000 clones, 80% to 95% being singletons. Germline CDR1 and CDR2: MGHRA and YSYEKL. The CDR3 has 15 residues. Trimming removed 4 bases at V and 4 bases at J, with 16 bases between. This TCR derives from a man between 18 and 35 years old in good health. Some clones in this sample may be carry-over from other donors' samples. The genes are TRBV4-1 and TRBJ1-1, with a possible D match to TRBD1 (6 bases). Material: memory CD8+ T cells from PBMCs. The subset is: CD45RO+ cells pooled with CCR7-negative TemRA cells. For the CDR3, the DNA is TGCGCCAGCAGCCCAACCCGCGGGGGCGGCACTGAAGCTTTCTTT. Translated, it gives CASSPTRGGGTEAFF.